This T cell receptor (beta chain) was sequenced during a study of siplizumab effects on memory and regulatory T cells. For every sample, approximately 9 x 10^4 TCR templates were assayed. TCRdb's table, derived via immunoSEQ multiplex PCR, lists solely in-frame clones and lacks some. The table records approximately 110,000 clones, around 92% of them present only once. Study observations and caveats: Suppressive activity of Tregs proliferating in siplizumab cultures remained unconfirmed. Alloreactive clones mapping to unstimulated subsets formed only a minor fraction.

Regarding this clone: Its target is not known.

The trim removed 3 bases at V and 7 bases at J, leaving 9 bases unmatched. The germline gives CDR1 LNHNV, CDR2 YYDKDF (reference sequence). The CDR3 extends over 15 amino acids. The rearrangement joins TRBV15 to TRBJ2-1, with TRBD2 matching 7 bases. The TCR sequence derives from a human donor in good health. Source material: Tregs sorted from blood. In nucleotides, the CDR3 is TGTGCCACCAGCAGTTATGCGGGAGTGCGGAATGAGCAGTTCTTC. Translating gives CATSSYAGVRNEQFF.